What follows are 16 T cell receptor beta chains derived from one specimen sequenced in a study of shared clonotypes between healthy human individuals. CD45RO-negative cells were positively selected for CCR7, leaving out terminally differentiated effector memory CD45RA+ cells. Data came from immunoSEQ multiplex PCR; TCRdb stores just in-frame clones and leaves some out. The sample shows roughly 810,000 clones, 90% to 97% of them seen only once. The sequenced material came from naive CD8+ T cells sorted from blood. The origin of the receptors is a man aged 30-40 years in good health.

This clone was seen a single time. The chain carries TRBV30 and TRBJ2-7; TRBD2 agrees at 7 bases. Per the germline V gene, CDR1 is GTSNPN and CDR2 is SVGIG (reference sequence). The CDR3 runs 16 residues. J lost 0 bases, V lost 0 bases, and 8 bases had no gene match. CDR3 residues: CAWSVSGALFSYEQYF. The CDR3 region has the DNA TGTGCCTGGAGTGTAAGCGGGGCCCTATTCTCCTACGAGCAGTACTTC.

The rearrangement joins TRBV7-9 to TRBJ2-1; D is unclear. Germline CDR1 SEHNR, CDR2 FQNEAQ (reference sequence). V was clipped by 8 bases and J by 4 bases, with 12 bases between them. The CDR3 has 13 amino acids. The CDR3 DNA reads as TGTGCCAGCCAGCCCCCCAATTACAATGAGCAGTTCTTC. Translation: CASQPPNYNEQFF. The complete variable domain, with remaining parts taken from reference TRBV7-9 and TRBJ2-1, reads DTGVSQNPRHKITKRGQNVTFRCDPISEHNRLYWYRQTLGQGPEFLTYFQNEAQLEKSRLLSDRFSAERPKGSFSTLEIQRTEQGDSAMYLCASQPPNYNEQFFGPGTRLTVL.

With regard to this clone: One end of the junction fails to match germline, which may point to a read error. This chain joins TRBV27 and TRBJ2-7; the match to TRBD1 covers 8 bases. Germline V gene data show CDR1 as MNHEY and CDR2 as SMNVEV (reference sequence). CDR3 length: 13 amino acids. CDR3 in amino acids: CASSISGGAEQYF. The CDR3 nucleotides read TGTGCCAGCAGTATATCAGGGGGCGCCGAGCAGTACTTC.

The chain carries TRBV7-9 and TRBJ2-7, with D unresolved. The length of the CDR3 is 15 residues. Germline CDR1 reads SEHNR; CDR2 reads FQNEAQ (reference sequence). Trimming left V 6 bases short and J 1 base short, with 16 bases between. CDR3 nucleotide sequence: TGTGCCAGCAGGCGAAGTTCTGGGGTTTCCTACGAGCAGTACTTC. Its protein is CASRRSSGVSYEQYF.

Worth noting for this clone: Other nucleotide sequences in the sample specify the same CDR3. V and J are TRBV7-9 and TRBJ2-7; no clear D gene. Germline V lookup: CDR1 SEHNR, CDR2 FQNEAQ (reference sequence). Trimming stripped 5 bases from V and 2 bases from J, with 7 bases between. The CDR3 has 12 residues. In nucleotides, the CDR3 is TGTGCCAGCAGCCCCGAACCCTACGAGCAGTACTTC. This codes for CASSPEPYEQYF.

The J gene is TRBJ2-7, the V gene TRBV2; 9 nucleotides agree with TRBD1. The CDR3 consists of 17 residues. From germline, CDR1 is SNHLY and CDR2 FYNNEI. J was trimmed by 0 bases and V by 7 bases; bases with no gene match: 13. CDR3 bases: TGTGCCAGCACTGCGGGACAGGGAAGTAGGAGCTCCTACGAGCAGTACTTC. Translated, it gives CASTAGQGSRSSYEQYF.

The chain is built from TRBV10-2 and TRBJ1-2, with a tentative D call TRBD1 (5 bases). CDR3 length equals 19 residues. Germline CDR1 WSHSY, CDR2 SAAADI. Trimming cost V 0 bases and J 0 bases, with 20 bases left between them. CDR3 amino acids: CASSESPRLTGDANYGYTF. In DNA form, the CDR3 reads TGCGCCAGCAGTGAGTCGCCACGCCTCACGGGGGATGCTAACTATGGCTACACCTTC.

The genes are TRBV5-4 and TRBJ1-1; D is uncertain. The CDR3 extends over 13 amino acids. Germline CDR1 and CDR2: SGHNT and YYREEE (reference sequence). V lost 4 bases to trimming and J lost 1 base, with 8 bases between them. The CDR3 nucleotides are TGTGCCAGCAGCCCCACGTCGAACACTGAAGCTTTCTTT. Encoded protein: CASSPTSNTEAFF.

The chain has TRBV29-1 and TRBJ2-3; D perhaps matches TRBD2 (6 bases). The CDR3 has 15 residues. Germline V gene data show CDR1 as SQVTM and CDR2 as ANQGSEA. The ends were cut back, 3 bases at V and 0 bases at J, with 13 bases in the middle. The CDR3 reads CSVDPSGPSTDTQYF. CDR3 DNA: TGCAGCGTTGATCCGAGCGGGCCTAGCACAGATACGCAGTATTTT.

V is TRBV5-4 and J is TRBJ2-3; tentative D call: TRBD2 (5 bases). V lost 6 bases to trimming and J lost 4 bases, with 21 bases between them. Germline V gene data show CDR1 as SGHNT and CDR2 as YYREEE (reference sequence). CDR3 length: 16 residues. The CDR3 nucleotides are TGTGCCAGCACAGCTCAGACTCGCGGGCGGGCAGATACGCAGTATTTT. It specifies CASTAQTRGRADTQYF.

The sample holds one count of this clone. Distinct nucleotide sequences in the sample also encode this CDR3. This sequence joins TRBV5-5 and TRBJ1-5, with a tentative D call TRBD1 (5 bases). Germline CDR1 reads SGHKS; CDR2 reads YYEKEE (reference sequence). There are 15 residues in the CDR3. V lost 0 bases and J 1 base, leaving 8 bases between the germline ends. CDR3 protein: CASSLAAGSNQPQHF. For the CDR3, the DNA is TGTGCCAGCAGCTTGGCCGCAGGGAGCAATCAGCCCCAGCATTTT.

The chain links TRBV30 to TRBJ1-3, with 10 nucleotides matching TRBD1. Germline V lookup: CDR1 GTSNPN, CDR2 SVGIG (reference sequence). The V segment lost 1 base and the J segment 3 bases; nucleotides outside the gene matches: 3. The CDR3 is made up of 15 amino acids. CDR3 in DNA: TGTGCCTGGAGTGCCGGGACAGGGGTTGGAAACACCATATATTTT. Encoded protein: CAWSAGTGVGNTIYF.

The rearrangement links TRBV6-4 to TRBJ1-2, with D tentatively TRBD1 (6 bases). Trimming took 5 bases from V and 6 from J, leaving 13 bases between them. The CDR3 has 13 residues. Germline CDR1 is MRHNA and CDR2 is SNTAGT. CDR3 region: CASSITGQDGYTF. DNA for the CDR3: TGTGCCAGCAGTATAACAGGGCAGGATGGCTACACCTTC.

As regards this clone: The same CDR3 can be traced to other DNA sequences in this sample. This chain joins TRBV11-2 and TRBJ2-1; maybe TRBD2 (5 bases). Germline V gene sequence: CDR1 SGHAT, CDR2 FQNNGV. Trimming left V 3 bases short and J 8 bases short, with 5 bases between. This CDR3 comprises 11 residues. The CDR3 region has the DNA TGTGCCAGCAGCTTTAGCGATGAGCAGTTCTTC. Translation: CASSFSDEQFF.

The chain combines TRBV7-2 with TRBJ2-7; D is unclear. Trimming took 3 bases from V and 0 from J, leaving 6 bases between them. The CDR3 contains 13 residues. Per the germline V gene, CDR1 is SGHTA and CDR2 is FQGNSA. CDR3 bases: TGTGCCAGCAGCTTCACGGTCTCCTACGAGCAGTACTTC. Encoded protein: CASSFTVSYEQYF.

J is TRBJ1-1 and V is TRBV27; TRBD1 is a possible D gene (5 bases). This CDR3 contains 14 residues. V shed 5 bases and J shed 1 base, with 11 bases lying between them. Germline V gives CDR1 MNHEY, CDR2 SMNVEV (reference sequence). This chain's CDR3 is CASSLGTTNTEAFF. The CDR3 bases are TGTGCCAGCAGTCTTGGGACGACGAACACTGAAGCTTTCTTT.